The T cell receptor (beta chain) under discussion was sequenced for a study of blood T cell repertoires in COVID-19. This CDR3 contains 15 residues. V lost 3 bases to trimming and J lost 2 bases; unmatched junction nucleotides: 5. The germline CDR1 and CDR2 sequences are SGDLS and YYNGEE. Produced via immunoSEQ multiplex PCR; TCRdb's table is partial and in-frame only. Of tens of thousands of clones in the sample, approximately 85% were seen once. V is TRBV9 and J is TRBJ2-3; 8 bases align to TRBD2. This sequence originates from a man older than 75 with acute or convalescent COVID-19. The sequenced sample was peripheral blood. DNA of the CDR3: TGTGCCAGCAGCGGTATAGCGGGACCCACAGATACGCAGTATTTT. Protein product: CASSGIAGPTDTQYF.